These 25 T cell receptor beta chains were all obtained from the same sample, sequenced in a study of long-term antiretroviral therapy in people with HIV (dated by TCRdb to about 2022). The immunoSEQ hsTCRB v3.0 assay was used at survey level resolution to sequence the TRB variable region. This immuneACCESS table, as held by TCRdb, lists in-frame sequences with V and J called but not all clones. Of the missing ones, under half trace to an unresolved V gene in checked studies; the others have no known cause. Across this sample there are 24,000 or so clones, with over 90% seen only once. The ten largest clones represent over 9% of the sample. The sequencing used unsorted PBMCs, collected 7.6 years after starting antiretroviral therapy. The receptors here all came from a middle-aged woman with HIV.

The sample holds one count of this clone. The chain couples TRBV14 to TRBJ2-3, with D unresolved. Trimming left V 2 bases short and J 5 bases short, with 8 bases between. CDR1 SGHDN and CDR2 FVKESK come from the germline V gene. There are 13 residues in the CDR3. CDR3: CASSQSVGDTQYF. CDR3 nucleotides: TGTGCCAGCAGCCAATCGGTTGGAGATACGCAGTATTTT.

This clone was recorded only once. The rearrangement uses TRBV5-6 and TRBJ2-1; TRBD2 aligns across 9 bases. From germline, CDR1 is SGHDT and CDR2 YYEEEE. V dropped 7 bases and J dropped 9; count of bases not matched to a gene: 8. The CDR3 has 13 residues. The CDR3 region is CASYSWRGGEQFF. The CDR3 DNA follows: TGTGCCAGCTATTCATGGCGGGGGGGTGAGCAGTTCTTC.

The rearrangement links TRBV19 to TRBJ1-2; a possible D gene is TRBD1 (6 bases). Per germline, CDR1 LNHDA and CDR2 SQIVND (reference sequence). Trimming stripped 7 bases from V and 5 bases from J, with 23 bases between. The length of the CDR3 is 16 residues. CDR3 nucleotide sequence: TGTGCCAGTACCCCAAGTAGCAGAGGGGGGGTGTATGGCTACACCTTC. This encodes CASTPSSRGGVYGYTF.

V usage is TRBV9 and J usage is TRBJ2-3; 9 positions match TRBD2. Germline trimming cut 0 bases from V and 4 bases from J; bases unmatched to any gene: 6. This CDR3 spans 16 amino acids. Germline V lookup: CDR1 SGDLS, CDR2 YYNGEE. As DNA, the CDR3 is TGTGCCAGCAGCGTAGAAGGGCGGGGGGGCGCAGATACGCAGTATTTT. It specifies CASSVEGRGGADTQYF.

CDR3 sequence reads: CASRAGDLNYEQYF. In nucleotides, the CDR3 is TGTGCCAGCAGGGCAGGGGATCTCAACTACGAGCAGTACTTC. The chain employs TRBV2 and TRBJ2-7; tentative D call: TRBD1 (6 bases). This CDR3 contains 14 residues. The germline V gene has CDR1 SNHLY and CDR2 FYNNEI. The germline V and J ends were trimmed by 6 bases and 3 bases, with 15 bases remaining between them.

The chain's CDR3 is CASSAHLRGPYQPQHF. In DNA form, the CDR3 reads TGTGCCAGTAGTGCTCACCTTCGGGGCCCATATCAGCCCCAGCATTTT. V is TRBV19 and J is TRBJ1-5, with a tentative D call TRBD1 (5 bases). This CDR3 has 16 residues. The germline V and J ends were trimmed by 5 bases and 5 bases, with 19 bases remaining between them. Germline V gene data show CDR1 as LNHDA and CDR2 as SQIVND (reference sequence).

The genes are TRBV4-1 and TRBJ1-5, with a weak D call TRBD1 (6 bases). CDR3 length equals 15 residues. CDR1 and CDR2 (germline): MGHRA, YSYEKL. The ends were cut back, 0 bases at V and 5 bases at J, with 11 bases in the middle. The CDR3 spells CASSQDPGADQPQHF. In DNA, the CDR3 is TGCGCCAGCAGCCAAGACCCAGGGGCTGATCAGCCCCAGCATTTT.

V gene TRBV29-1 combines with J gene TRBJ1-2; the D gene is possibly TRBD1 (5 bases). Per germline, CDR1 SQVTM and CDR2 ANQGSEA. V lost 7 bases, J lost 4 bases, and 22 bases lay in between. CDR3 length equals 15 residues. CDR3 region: CSAKTVGHGGYGYTF. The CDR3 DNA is TGCAGCGCAAAAACTGTCGGCCACGGGGGCTATGGCTACACCTTC.

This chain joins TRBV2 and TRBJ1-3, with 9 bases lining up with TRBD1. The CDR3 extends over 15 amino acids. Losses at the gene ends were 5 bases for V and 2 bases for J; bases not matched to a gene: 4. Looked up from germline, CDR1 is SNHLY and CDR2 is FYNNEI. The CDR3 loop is CASSRQGVPGNTIYF. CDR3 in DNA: TGTGCCAGCAGTCGACAGGGGGTTCCTGGAAACACCATATATTTT.

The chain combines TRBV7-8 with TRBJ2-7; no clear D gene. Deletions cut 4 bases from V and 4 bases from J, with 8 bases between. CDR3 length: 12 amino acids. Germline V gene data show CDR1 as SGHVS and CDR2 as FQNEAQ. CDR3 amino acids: CASSSLSYEQYF. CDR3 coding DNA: TGTGCCAGCAGCTCGCTTTCTTACGAGCAGTACTTC.

The CDR3 reads CASSARTGSGNTIYF. The CDR3 DNA reads TGTGCCAGCAGTGCCAGGACCGGCTCTGGAAACACCATATATTTT. The chain links TRBV6-1 to TRBJ1-3; the D is unclear. The germline V and J ends were trimmed by 4 bases and 0 bases, with 10 bases remaining between them. The CDR3 consists of 15 residues. Per germline, CDR1 MNHNS and CDR2 SASEGT.

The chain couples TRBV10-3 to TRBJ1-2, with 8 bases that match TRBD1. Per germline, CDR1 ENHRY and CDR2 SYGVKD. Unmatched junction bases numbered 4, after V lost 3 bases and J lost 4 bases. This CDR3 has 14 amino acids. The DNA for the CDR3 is TGTGCCATCAGTGACAGGGGGCCGGGCTATGGCTACACCTTC. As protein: CAISDRGPGYGYTF.

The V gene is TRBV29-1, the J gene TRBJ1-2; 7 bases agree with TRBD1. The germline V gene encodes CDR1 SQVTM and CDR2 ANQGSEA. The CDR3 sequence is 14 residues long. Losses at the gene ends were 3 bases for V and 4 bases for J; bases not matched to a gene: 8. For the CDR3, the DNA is TGCAGCGTTGATTGGCAGGGGGGCCTCTATGGCTACACCTTC. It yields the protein CSVDWQGGLYGYTF.

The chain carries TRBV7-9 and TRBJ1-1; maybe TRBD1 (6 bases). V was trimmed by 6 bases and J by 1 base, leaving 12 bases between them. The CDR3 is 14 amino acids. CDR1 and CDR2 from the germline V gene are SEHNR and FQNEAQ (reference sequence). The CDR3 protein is CASRPPTGNTEAFF. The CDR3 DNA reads TGTGCCAGCAGACCTCCGACAGGGAACACTGAAGCTTTCTTT.

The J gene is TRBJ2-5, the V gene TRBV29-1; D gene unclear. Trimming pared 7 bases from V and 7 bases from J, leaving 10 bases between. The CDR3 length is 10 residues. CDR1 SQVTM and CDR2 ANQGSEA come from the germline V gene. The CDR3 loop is CSAGSSTQYF. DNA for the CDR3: TGCAGCGCGGGCAGCTCGACCCAGTACTTC. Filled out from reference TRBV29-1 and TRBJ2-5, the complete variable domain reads SAVISQKPSRDICQRGTSLTIQCQVDSQVTMMFWYRQQPGQSLTLIATANQGSEATYESGFVIDKFPISRPNLTFSTLTVSNMSPEDSSIYLCSAGSSTQYFGPGTRLLVL.

DNA for the CDR3: TGTGCCAGCACCCCCGGGACAGGGGGGAATCAGCCCCAGCATTTT. This sequence encodes CASTPGTGGNQPQHF. The chain joins TRBV2 to TRBJ1-5; 11 bases agree with TRBD1. The length of the CDR3 is 15 residues. The J segment lost 4 bases and the V segment lost 7 bases, leaving 6 bases of the junction unmatched. Germline V CDR1 and CDR2: SNHLY, FYNNEI.

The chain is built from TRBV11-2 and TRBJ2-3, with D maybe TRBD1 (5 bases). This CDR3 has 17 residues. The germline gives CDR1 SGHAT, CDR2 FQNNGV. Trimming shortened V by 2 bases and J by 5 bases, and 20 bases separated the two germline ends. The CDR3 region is CASSLFSSGAARDTQYF. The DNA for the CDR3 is TGTGCCAGCAGCTTATTCAGCTCTGGGGCCGCTAGAGATACGCAGTATTTT.

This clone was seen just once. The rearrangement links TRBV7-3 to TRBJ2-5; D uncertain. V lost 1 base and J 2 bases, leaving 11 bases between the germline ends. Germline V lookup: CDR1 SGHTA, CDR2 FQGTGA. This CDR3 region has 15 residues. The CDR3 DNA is TGTGCCAGCAGCTTAAGTGGCAGCCGGCAAGAGACCCAGTACTTC. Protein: CASSLSGSRQETQYF. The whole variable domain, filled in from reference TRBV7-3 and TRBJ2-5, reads GAGVSQTPSNKVTEKGKYVELRCDPISGHTALYWYRQSLGQGPEFLIYFQGTGAADDSGLPNDRFFAVRPEGSVSTLKIQRTERGDSAVYLCASSLSGSRQETQYFGPGTRLLVL.

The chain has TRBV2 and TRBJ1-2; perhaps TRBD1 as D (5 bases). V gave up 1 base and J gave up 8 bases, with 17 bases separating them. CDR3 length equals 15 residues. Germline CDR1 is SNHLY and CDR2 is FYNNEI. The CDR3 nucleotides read TGTGCCAGCAGTGAAGGGCAGGGAGGATTGGGAGGCTACACCTTC. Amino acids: CASSEGQGGLGGYTF.

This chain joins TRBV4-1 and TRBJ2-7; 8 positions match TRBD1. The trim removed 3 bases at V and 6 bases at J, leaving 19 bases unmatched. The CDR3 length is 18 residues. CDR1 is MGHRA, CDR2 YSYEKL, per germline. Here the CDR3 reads CASSQSASGVRTGFEQYF. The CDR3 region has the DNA TGCGCCAGCAGCCAGTCCGCGTCGGGCGTTCGGACAGGGTTCGAGCAGTACTTC.

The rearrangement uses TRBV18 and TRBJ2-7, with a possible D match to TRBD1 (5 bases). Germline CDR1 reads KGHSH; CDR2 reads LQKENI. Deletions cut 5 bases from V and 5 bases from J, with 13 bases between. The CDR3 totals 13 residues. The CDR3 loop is CASSGQGPDEQYF. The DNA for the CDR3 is TGTGCCAGCTCAGGGCAGGGCCCGGACGAGCAGTACTTC.

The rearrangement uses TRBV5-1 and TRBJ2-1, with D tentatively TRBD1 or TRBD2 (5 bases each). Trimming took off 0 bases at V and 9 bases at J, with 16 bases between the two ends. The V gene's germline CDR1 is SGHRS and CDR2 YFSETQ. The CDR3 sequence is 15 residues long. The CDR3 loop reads CASSLADGAHTEQFF. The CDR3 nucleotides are TGCGCCAGCAGCTTGGCCGACGGGGCCCATACTGAGCAGTTCTTC.

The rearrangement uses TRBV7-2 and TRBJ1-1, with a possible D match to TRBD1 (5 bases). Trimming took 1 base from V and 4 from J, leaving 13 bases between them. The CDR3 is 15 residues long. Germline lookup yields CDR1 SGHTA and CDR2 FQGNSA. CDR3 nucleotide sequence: TGTGCCAGCAGCTTAGTAGGGCAGGGCGGCACTGAAGCTTTCTTT. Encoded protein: CASSLVGQGGTEAFF.

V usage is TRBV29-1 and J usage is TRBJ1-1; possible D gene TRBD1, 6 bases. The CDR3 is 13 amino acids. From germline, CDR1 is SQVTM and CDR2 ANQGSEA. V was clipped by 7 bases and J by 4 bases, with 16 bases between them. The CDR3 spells CSAVGGRTTEAFF. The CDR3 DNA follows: TGCAGCGCTGTTGGGGGGCGGACCACTGAAGCTTTCTTT.

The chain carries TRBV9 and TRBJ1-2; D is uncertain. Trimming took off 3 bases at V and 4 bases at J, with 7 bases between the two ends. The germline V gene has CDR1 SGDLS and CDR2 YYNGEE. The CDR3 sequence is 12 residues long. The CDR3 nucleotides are TGTGCCAGCAGCGCCTATGGCTATGGCTACACCTTC. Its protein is CASSAYGYGYTF.